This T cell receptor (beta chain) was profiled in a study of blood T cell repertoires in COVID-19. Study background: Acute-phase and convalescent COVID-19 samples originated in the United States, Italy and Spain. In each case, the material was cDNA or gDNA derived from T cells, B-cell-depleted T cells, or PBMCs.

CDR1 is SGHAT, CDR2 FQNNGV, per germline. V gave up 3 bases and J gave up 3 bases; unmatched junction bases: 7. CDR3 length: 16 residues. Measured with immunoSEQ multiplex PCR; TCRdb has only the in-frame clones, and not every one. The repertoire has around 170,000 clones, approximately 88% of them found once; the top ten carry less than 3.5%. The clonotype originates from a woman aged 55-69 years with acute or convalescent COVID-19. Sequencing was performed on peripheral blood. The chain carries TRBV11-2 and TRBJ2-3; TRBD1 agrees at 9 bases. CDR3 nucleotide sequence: TGTGCCAGCAGCTTCCCGGGACAGGGTAAAACAGATACGCAGTATTTT. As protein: CASSFPGQGKTDTQYF.